These T cell receptor beta chains were read from a single sample in a study of OX40 agonist ivuxolimab in advanced cancers. Sequenced by immunoSEQ multiplex PCR; TCRdb stores in-frame clones only, minus some. The sample lists about 77,000 clones, approximately 87% seen once, with less than 0.7% in the top ten. Source: CD4+ or CD8+ T cells sorted from blood, taken in a trial of the OX40 agonist ivuxolimab. These receptors were obtained from an adult with an advanced solid tumor such as melanoma, head and neck, liver or kidney cancer. The CDR3 runs from the conserved cysteine through the conserved F or W. The D gene is left open where the match is weak. The size entry is marked missing in some rows and otherwise reads once, few, many or a size class.

length: 13
D: .
size: once
J: TRBJ2-2
V: TRBV25-1
CDR3: CASSDPFTGELFF
DNA: TGTGCCAGCAGTGACCCATTCACCGGGGAGCTGTTTTTT

length: 13
D: .
size: .
J: TRBJ2-7
V: TRBV11-3
CDR3: CASSLGPAYEQYF
DNA: TGTGCCAGCAGCTTAGGGCCAGCCTACGAGCAGTACTTC

length: 16
D: .
size: .
J: TRBJ2-1
V: TRBV5-1
CDR3: CASSLVRGGDYNEQFF
DNA: TGCGCCAGCAGCTTGGTACGTGGTGGGGACTACAATGAGCAGTTCTTC

length: 15
D: TRBD2
size: few
J: TRBJ2-1
V: TRBV5-4
CDR3: CASSRTSGRAGEQFF
DNA: TGTGCCAGCAGCAGGACTAGCGGGAGGGCCGGTGAGCAGTTCTTC

length: 14
D: .
size: .
J: TRBJ2-1
V: TRBV19
CDR3: CASSIERGHGEQFF
DNA: TGTGCCAGTAGTATAGAGCGGGGACACGGCGAGCAGTTCTTC

length: 16
D: TRBD2
size: few
J: TRBJ2-1
V: TRBV4-2
CDR3: CASSRITSDSYNEQFF
DNA: TGTGCCAGCAGCCGAATCACTAGCGATTCCTACAATGAGCAGTTCTTC

length: 14
D: .
size: .
J: TRBJ1-1
V: TRBV18
CDR3: CASSPLDTNTEAFF
DNA: TGTGCCAGCTCACCGCTCGACACGAACACTGAAGCTTTCTTT

length: 14
D: .
size: .
J: TRBJ1-4
V: TRBV5-6
CDR3: CASSLGLADEKLFF
DNA: TGTGCCAGCAGCTTGGGGTTGGCTGACGAAAAACTGTTTTTT

length: 16
D: .
size: .
J: TRBJ2-6
V: TRBV7-2
CDR3: CASSPGPSGGANVLTF
DNA: TGTGCCAGCAGCCCTGGACCTTCAGGCGGGGCCAACGTCCTGACTTTC

length: 14
D: .
size: .
J: TRBJ1-5
V: TRBV5-1
CDR3: CASSRDSGDQPQHF
DNA: TGCGCCAGCAGCCGCGATTCAGGCGATCAGCCCCAGCATTTT

length: 14
D: .
size: .
J: TRBJ1-1
V: TRBV7-8
CDR3: CASSLGRRTSEAFF
DNA: TGTGCCAGCAGCTTGGGGCGGAGAACAAGTGAAGCTTTCTTT

length: 14
D: .
size: .
J: TRBJ1-2
V: TRBV5-1
CDR3: CASSLDGGDYGYTF
DNA: TGCGCCAGCAGCTTGGACGGCGGGGACTATGGCTACACCTTC

length: 16
D: .
size: .
J: TRBJ1-3
V: TRBV5-1
CDR3: CASSLSVDSSGNTIYF
DNA: TGCGCCAGCAGCTTGTCTGTCGATTCCTCTGGAAACACCATATATTTT

length: 12
D: .
size: .
J: TRBJ2-1
V: TRBV19
CDR3: CASSIGYNEQFF
DNA: TGTGCCAGTAGTATAGGATACAATGAGCAGTTCTTC

length: 18
D: .
size: .
J: TRBJ1-3
V: TRBV28
CDR3: CASSLQLWEVASGNTIYF
DNA: TGTGCCAGCAGTTTGCAGCTATGGGAAGTAGCCTCTGGAAACACCATATATTTT

length: 10
D: .
size: once
J: TRBJ1-6
V: TRBV4-1
CDR3: CASGLSPLHF
DNA: TGCGCCAGCGGTCTTTCACCCCTCCACTTT

length: 13
D: .
size: .
J: TRBJ2-7
V: TRBV7-3
CDR3: CASSFLPDDEQYF
DNA: TGTGCCAGCAGCTTCCTTCCAGATGACGAGCAGTACTTC

length: 14
D: .
size: .
J: TRBJ2-7
V: TRBV19
CDR3: CASSIVAGAGEQYF
DNA: TGTGCCAGTAGTATAGTCGCCGGGGCCGGGGAGCAGTACTTC

length: 13
D: TRBD1
size: .
J: TRBJ1-1
V: TRBV2
CDR3: CASIWTGNTEAFF
DNA: TGTGCCAGCATTTGGACAGGGAACACTGAAGCTTTCTTT

length: 13
D: .
size: .
J: TRBJ1-6
V: TRBV30
CDR3: CAWKQGQGAPLHF
DNA: TGTGCCTGGAAGCAGGGGCAAGGGGCACCCCTCCACTTT

length: 13
D: .
size: .
J: TRBJ2-4
V: TRBV6-5
CDR3: CASSYVDRNIQYF
DNA: TGTGCCAGCAGTTATGTGGACAGAAACATTCAGTACTTC

length: 14
D: TRBD1
size: .
J: TRBJ2-7
V: TRBV10-3
CDR3: CATGTSDRTYEQYF
DNA: TGTGCCACGGGAACTTCGGACAGGACCTACGAGCAGTACTTC

length: 14
D: TRBD2
size: .
J: TRBJ2-5
V: TRBV19
CDR3: CASRQAGGLETQYF
DNA: TGTGCCAGTAGGCAAGCGGGAGGGCTGGAGACCCAGTACTTC

length: 15
D: TRBD1
size: .
J: TRBJ2-2
V: TRBV6-1
CDR3: CASNPGTGYTGELFF
DNA: TGTGCCAGCAACCCCGGGACAGGATACACCGGGGAGCTGTTTTTT

length: 16
D: .
size: .
J: TRBJ2-7
V: TRBV5-1
CDR3: CASSFVRGAEAYEQYF
DNA: TGCGCCAGCAGCTTCGTCCGCGGGGCGGAGGCCTACGAGCAGTACTTC

length: 12
D: .
size: .
J: TRBJ1-4
V: TRBV29-1
CDR3: CSVGRIGEKLFF
DNA: TGCAGCGTGGGGCGAATCGGTGAAAAACTGTTTTTT

length: 15
D: TRBD1
size: .
J: TRBJ1-1
V: TRBV6-1
CDR3: CASIRQGTGRTEAFF
DNA: TGTGCCAGCATCCGACAGGGAACAGGGCGCACTGAAGCTTTCTTT

length: 16
D: .
size: .
J: TRBJ1-6
V: TRBV19
CDR3: CASSRTGTAYNSPLHF
DNA: TGTGCCAGTAGTAGAACCGGGACTGCCTATAATTCACCCCTCCACTTT

length: 14
D: TRBD1
size: .
J: TRBJ1-2
V: TRBV5-8
CDR3: CASSVIGTVGGYTF
DNA: TGTGCCAGCAGCGTCATTGGGACAGTGGGTGGCTACACCTTC

length: 13
D: .
size: .
J: TRBJ2-7
V: TRBV28
CDR3: CASSGAGAYEQYF
DNA: TGTGCCAGCAGTGGTGCAGGAGCCTACGAGCAGTACTTC

length: 15
D: TRBD2
size: .
J: TRBJ2-3
V: TRBV7-2
CDR3: CASSLEAGRIDTQYF
DNA: TGTGCCAGCAGCTTAGAAGCGGGGCGAATAGATACGCAGTATTTT

length: 16
D: TRBD1
size: .
J: TRBJ1-1
V: TRBV5-6
CDR3: CASSADRGIVNTEAFF
DNA: TGTGCCAGCAGCGCCGACAGGGGAATCGTGAACACTGAAGCTTTCTTT

length: 13
D: .
size: .
J: TRBJ1-4
V: TRBV18
CDR3: CASSEGLNEKLFF
DNA: TGTGCCAGCTCAGAGGGATTAAATGAAAAACTGTTTTTT

length: 18
D: .
size: .
J: TRBJ1-1
V: TRBV4-1
CDR3: CASSPGILGRRPNTEAFF
DNA: TGCGCCAGCAGCCCAGGAATCTTAGGCAGGCGGCCAAACACTGAAGCTTTCTTT

length: 15
D: .
size: .
J: TRBJ1-1
V: TRBV10-3
CDR3: CAISEELQGNTEAFF
DNA: TGTGCCATCAGTGAAGAGTTACAGGGTAACACTGAAGCTTTCTTT

length: 15
D: .
size: once
J: TRBJ2-1
V: TRBV6-5
CDR3: CASSYSGAGYNEQFF
DNA: TGTGCCAGCAGTTACTCCGGGGCGGGGTACAATGAGCAGTTCTTC

length: 14
D: .
size: .
J: TRBJ2-5
V: TRBV5-1
CDR3: CASSLVGGSETQYF
DNA: TGCGCCAGCAGCTTGGTTGGGGGCTCGGAGACCCAGTACTTC

length: 13
D: .
size: .
J: TRBJ1-4
V: TRBV7-9
CDR3: CASSLNYREKLFF
DNA: TGTGCCAGCAGCCTAAATTACCGGGAAAAACTGTTTTTT

length: 15
D: TRBD2
size: .
J: TRBJ2-7
V: TRBV2
CDR3: CASSEVTSGLYEQYF
DNA: TGTGCCAGCAGTGAAGTAACTAGCGGACTCTACGAGCAGTACTTC

length: 14
D: .
size: .
J: TRBJ2-2
V: TRBV5-1
CDR3: CASSLDGYTGELFF
DNA: TGCGCCAGCAGCTTGGATGGGTACACCGGGGAGCTGTTTTTT

length: 12
D: .
size: .
J: TRBJ1-1
V: TRBV29-1
CDR3: CSVVVMNTEAFF
DNA: TGCAGCGTTGTTGTTATGAACACTGAAGCTTTCTTT

length: 15
D: TRBD1
size: .
J: TRBJ2-7
V: TRBV6-1
CDR3: CASSVSGTAAYEQYF
DNA: TGTGCCAGCAGTGTCTCCGGGACAGCGGCCTACGAGCAGTACTTC

length: 13
D: TRBD2
size: .
J: TRBJ2-7
V: TRBV19
CDR3: CASKREGSYEQYF
DNA: TGTGCCAGTAAGCGGGAGGGTTCCTACGAGCAGTACTTC

length: 15
D: .
size: .
J: TRBJ1-3
V: TRBV19
CDR3: CASTPSGSSGNTIYF
DNA: TGTGCCAGTACCCCGTCAGGCAGCTCTGGAAACACCATATATTTT

length: 12
D: .
size: once
J: TRBJ1-3
V: TRBV30
CDR3: CAWSPTGNTIYF
DNA: TGTGCCTGGAGTCCCACAGGAAACACCATATATTTT

length: 13
D: TRBD1
size: .
J: TRBJ1-2
V: TRBV6-1
CDR3: CASSGGQGHGYTF
DNA: TGTGCCAGCAGTGGAGGACAGGGGCATGGCTACACCTTC

length: 14
D: .
size: .
J: TRBJ2-7
V: TRBV5-5
CDR3: CASSPGPDSYEQYF
DNA: TGTGCCAGCAGCCCTGGACCGGATTCCTACGAGCAGTACTTC

length: 15
D: TRBD1
size: .
J: TRBJ1-1
V: TRBV19
CDR3: CASSPSTGGRTEAFF
DNA: TGTGCCAGTAGTCCGAGTACAGGGGGCCGGACTGAAGCTTTCTTT